One sample yielded the 12 T cell receptor beta chains listed below, sequenced in a study of cytotoxic CD8 clonotypes in ibrutinib-treated CLL. Using immunoSEQ multiplex PCR, the repertoire was profiled, and TCRdb retains in-frame clones only, with some absent. The data contain about 57,000 clones, around 55% of them singletons. Sequences were derived from PBMCs, sampled after 24 months of ibrutinib treatment. The source is a human donor with chronic lymphocytic leukemia.

This clone was picked up many times. The J gene is TRBJ2-3, the V gene TRBV28, with a weak D call TRBD2 (7 bases). The CDR3 sequence is 13 residues long. Trimming pared 3 bases from V and 6 bases from J, leaving 10 bases between. Looked up from germline, CDR1 is MDHEN and CDR2 is SYDVKM. CDR3 amino acids: CASSFAGADTQYF. DNA for the CDR3: TGTGCCAGCAGTTTTGCGGGGGCGGATACGCAGTATTTT.

The chain is built from TRBV7-9 and TRBJ2-2; D uncertain. CDR3 length: 15 residues. Germline lookup yields CDR1 SEHNR and CDR2 FQNEAQ (reference sequence). The ends were cut back, 5 bases at V and 5 bases at J, with 15 bases in the middle. CDR3 protein: CASSPTTPRTGELFF. The CDR3 DNA follows: TGTGCCAGCAGCCCCACCACCCCGCGAACCGGGGAGCTGTTTTTT.

This clone was seen only a few times. The chain uses TRBV28 and TRBJ1-1; TRBD1 agrees at 11 bases. The germline gives CDR1 MDHEN, CDR2 SYDVKM. V lost 6 bases, J lost 7 bases, and 13 bases stayed unmatched. This CDR3 is built from 16 residues. CDR3 sequence reads: CASRVWDGTGGNEAFF. The DNA for the CDR3 is TGTGCCAGCAGAGTTTGGGACGGGACAGGGGGAAATGAAGCTTTCTTT.

The chain carries TRBV2 and TRBJ2-7; weak D call: TRBD2 (5 bases). Germline CDR1 SNHLY, CDR2 FYNNEI. This CDR3 comprises 16 residues. Trimming cost V 4 bases and J 0 bases, with 16 bases left between them. CDR3 amino acids: CASSGESRWSSYEQYV. Written as DNA, the CDR3 is TGTGCCAGCAGTGGGGAGTCCAGATGGAGCTCCTACGAGCAGTACGTC.

This chain uses TRBV6-4 with TRBJ2-1; the D call may be TRBD1 or TRBD2 (5 bases each). There are 13 residues in the CDR3. Per the germline V gene, CDR1 is MRHNA and CDR2 is SNTAGT. Between the trimmed V and J ends, which lost 4 bases and 13 bases, there was a span of 17 bases. CDR3 protein: CASSVVGTALQFF. The CDR3 DNA reads as TGTGCCAGCAGTGTTGTCGGGACCGCCCTCCAGTTCTTC.

A few counts support this clone. The chain links TRBV6-5 to TRBJ1-5; D remains unclear. Germline V CDR1 and CDR2: MNHEY, SVGAGI. The CDR3 extends over 13 amino acids. Between the trimmed V and J ends, which lost 7 bases and 5 bases, there was a span of 12 bases. In DNA form, the CDR3 reads TGTGCCAGCAAGATGGGTCAGGATCAGCCCCAGCATTTT. Its translation: CASKMGQDQPQHF.

J is TRBJ2-2 and V is TRBV19; 7 nucleotides agree with TRBD1. CDR1 and CDR2 from the germline V gene are LNHDA and SQIVND (reference sequence). The ends lost 6 bases at V and 3 bases at J; junction bases unmatched: 4. This CDR3 region has 14 residues. CDR3 in amino acids: CASRRQGDTGELFF. The DNA for the CDR3 is TGTGCCAGTAGGAGACAGGGAGACACCGGGGAGCTGTTTTTT. Looking up the rest from reference TRBV19 and TRBJ2-2 gives the full variable domain: DGGITQSPKYLFRKEGQNVTLSCEQNLNHDAMYWYRQDPGQGLRLIYYSQIVNDFQKGDIAEGYSVSREKKESFPLTVTSAQKNPTAFYLCASRRQGDTGELFFGEGSRLTVL.

V gene TRBV5-1 combines with J gene TRBJ2-5; no definite D call. The CDR3 sequence is 13 residues long. V lost 0 bases and J 2 bases, leaving 5 bases between the germline ends. CDR1 SGHRS and CDR2 YFSETQ come from the germline V gene. CDR3 DNA: TGCGCCAGCAGCTTGGTGGGACAAGAGACCCAGTACTTC. Its protein is CASSLVGQETQYF.

The chain employs TRBV19 and TRBJ2-7; D could derive from TRBD1 or TRBD2 (5 bases each). The germline gives CDR1 LNHDA, CDR2 SQIVND (reference sequence). CDR3 length equals 14 residues. Trimming cost V 7 bases and J 0 bases, with 13 bases left between them. CDR3 loop: CASKGKRHSYEQYF. The CDR3 DNA sequence: TGTGCCAGTAAGGGGAAGCGGCACTCCTACGAGCAGTACTTC.

The chain joins TRBV6-6 to TRBJ1-3, with D perhaps TRBD1 (6 bases). The V end was cut by 2 bases, the J end by 2 bases, with 13 bases between. CDR3 length: 16 residues. In germline, CDR1 is MNHNY, CDR2 SVGAGI (reference sequence). The CDR3 loop reads CASSYRAGATGNTIYF. The CDR3 bases are TGTGCCAGCAGTTACAGGGCAGGGGCCACTGGAAACACCATATATTTT.

In regard to this clone: The same CDR3 arises from other DNA sequences in this sample as well. The J gene is TRBJ2-5, the V gene TRBV2, with 8 bases matching TRBD2. The CDR3 totals 12 residues. V was clipped by 6 bases and J by 4 bases; unmatched bases: 1. Germline CDR1 and CDR2: SNHLY and FYNNEI. The CDR3 DNA reads as TGTGCCAGCAGGCTAGCGGGAGAGACCCAGTACTTC. It yields the protein CASRLAGETQYF.

V is TRBV11-3 and J is TRBJ1-6, with D unclear. The ends were cut back, 5 bases at V and 0 bases at J, with 5 bases in the middle. The CDR3 is made up of 14 amino acids. Germline V lookup: CDR1 SGHNT, CDR2 YENEEA. The CDR3 nucleotides read TGTGCCAGCAGCAATCCCTCCTATAATTCACCCCTCCACTTT. It codes for CASSNPSYNSPLHF.